The entry below describes one T cell receptor (beta chain). One end of the junction fails to match germline, which may point to a read error. Researchers generated TCR beta cDNA from roughly 520 ng of total RNA, relying on a constant-region primer. Slightly modified ARM-PCR with three nested multiplex PCR rounds yielded TCR beta libraries. TRBV1-TRBV30 forward primers paired with a C-beta reverse primer drove the first two PCR rounds, about 10 cycles each. MiXCR was run by TCRdb on the multiplex PCR reads, yielding one entry per CDR3 protein. The sample carries tens of thousands of distinct CDR3 sequences, roughly 75% recorded once. These data originate in a study of tumor-infiltrating lymphocytes in primary liver carcinoma. Germline values: CDR1 MNHNS, CDR2 SASEGT. CDR3 size: 15 residues. Starting material for RNA and DNA co-extraction consisted of about 20-30 mg of unsorted bulk tissue.

Sequencing was performed on tumor-adjacent normal liver tissue. This chain connects TRBV6-1 to TRBJ1-6; tentative D call: TRBD1 (5 bases). This sequence was found in a woman aged 25-40 years with primary liver carcinoma and hepatitis B virus infection. DNA for the CDR3: TGTGCCAGCAGTGAACAGGGCGATAGCAGTTCACCCTTCCACTTT. Protein: CASSEQGDSSSPFHF.